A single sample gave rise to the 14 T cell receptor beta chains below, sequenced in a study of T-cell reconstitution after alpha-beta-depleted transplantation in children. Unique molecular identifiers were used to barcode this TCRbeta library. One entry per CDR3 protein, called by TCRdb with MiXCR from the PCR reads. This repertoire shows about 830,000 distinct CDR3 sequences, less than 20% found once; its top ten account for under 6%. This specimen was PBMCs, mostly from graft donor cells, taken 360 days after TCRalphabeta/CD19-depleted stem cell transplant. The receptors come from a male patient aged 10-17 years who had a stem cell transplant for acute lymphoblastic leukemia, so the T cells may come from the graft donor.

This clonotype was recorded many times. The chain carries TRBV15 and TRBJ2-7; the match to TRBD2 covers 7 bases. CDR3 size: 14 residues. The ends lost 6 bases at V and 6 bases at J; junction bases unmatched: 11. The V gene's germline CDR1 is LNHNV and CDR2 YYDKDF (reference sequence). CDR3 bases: TGTGCCACCAGTCTGGATGGCGGGAGATCCGAGCAGTACTTC. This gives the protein CATSLDGGRSEQYF.

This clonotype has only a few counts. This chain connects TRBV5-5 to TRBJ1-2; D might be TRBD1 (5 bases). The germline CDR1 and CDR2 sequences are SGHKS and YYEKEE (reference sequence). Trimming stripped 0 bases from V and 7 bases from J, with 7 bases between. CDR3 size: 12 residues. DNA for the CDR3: TGTGCCAGCAGCTTGGCTGACAGTGGCTACACCTTC. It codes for CASSLADSGYTF.

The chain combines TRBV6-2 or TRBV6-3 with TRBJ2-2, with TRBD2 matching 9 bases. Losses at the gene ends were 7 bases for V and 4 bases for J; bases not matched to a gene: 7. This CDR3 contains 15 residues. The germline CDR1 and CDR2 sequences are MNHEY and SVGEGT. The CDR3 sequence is CASNLAGLSTGELFF. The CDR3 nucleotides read TGTGCCAGCAATCTAGCGGGATTGAGCACCGGGGAGCTGTTTTTT.

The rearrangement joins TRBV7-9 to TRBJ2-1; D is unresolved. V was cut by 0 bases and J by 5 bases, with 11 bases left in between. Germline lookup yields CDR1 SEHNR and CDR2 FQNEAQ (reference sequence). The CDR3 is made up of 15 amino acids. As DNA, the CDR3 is TGTGCCAGCAGCTTAGCGCTGGACCCCCACAATGAGCAGTTCTTC. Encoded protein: CASSLALDPHNEQFF.

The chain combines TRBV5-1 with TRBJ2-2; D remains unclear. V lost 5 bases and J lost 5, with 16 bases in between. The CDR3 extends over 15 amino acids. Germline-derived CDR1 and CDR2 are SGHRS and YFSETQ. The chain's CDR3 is CASSREASDTGELFF. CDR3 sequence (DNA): TGCGCCAGCAGTCGAGAGGCTAGTGATACCGGGGAGCTGTTTTTT.

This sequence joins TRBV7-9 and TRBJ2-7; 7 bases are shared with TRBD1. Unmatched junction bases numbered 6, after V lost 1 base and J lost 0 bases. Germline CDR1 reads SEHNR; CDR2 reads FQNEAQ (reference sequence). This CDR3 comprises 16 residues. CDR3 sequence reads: CASSLGRGKSSYEQYF. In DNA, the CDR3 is TGTGCCAGCAGCTTAGGCAGGGGGAAAAGCTCCTACGAGCAGTACTTC.

CDR3 DNA sequence: TGTGCCAGCAGCCCCGGGACTAGCCAGCACAATGAGCAGTTCTTC. Protein sequence: CASSPGTSQHNEQFF. The chain carries TRBV7-6 and TRBJ2-1; 9 positions agree with TRBD2. J was trimmed by 5 bases and V by 5 bases; bases with no gene match: 7. CDR3 length equals 15 residues. The germline V gene encodes CDR1 SGHVS and CDR2 FNYEAQ.

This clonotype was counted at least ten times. CDR3 in DNA: TGCGCCAGCAGCCAAGATTTGGGACTTAGCGGGAGTTGGGAGACCCAGTACTTC. Translating it yields CASSQDLGLSGSWETQYF. The chain links TRBV4-1 to TRBJ2-5; 9 bases agree with TRBD2. This CDR3 contains 18 residues. Germline CDR1 reads MGHRA; CDR2 reads YSYEKL. V lost 0 bases to trimming and J lost 5 bases; unmatched junction nucleotides: 13.

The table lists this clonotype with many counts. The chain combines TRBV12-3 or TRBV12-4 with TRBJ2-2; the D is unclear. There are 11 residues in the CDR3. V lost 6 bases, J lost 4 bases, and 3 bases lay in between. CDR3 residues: CASRVTGELFF. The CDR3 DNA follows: TGTGCCAGCAGGGTCACCGGGGAGCTGTTTTTT.

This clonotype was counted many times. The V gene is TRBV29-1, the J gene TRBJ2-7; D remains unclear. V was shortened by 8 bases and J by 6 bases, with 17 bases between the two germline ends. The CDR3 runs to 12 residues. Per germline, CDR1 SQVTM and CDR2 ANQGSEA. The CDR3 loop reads CSQEHFLCEQYF. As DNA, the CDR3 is TGCAGCCAAGAGCACTTCCTCTGCGAGCAGTACTTC.

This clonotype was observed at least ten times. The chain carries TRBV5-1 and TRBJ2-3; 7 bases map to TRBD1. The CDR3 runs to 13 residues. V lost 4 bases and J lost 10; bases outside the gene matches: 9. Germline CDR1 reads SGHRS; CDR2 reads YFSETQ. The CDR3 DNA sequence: TGCGCCAGCAGCCGTCCTGACAGGGAGCCGCAGTATTTT. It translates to CASSRPDREPQYF.

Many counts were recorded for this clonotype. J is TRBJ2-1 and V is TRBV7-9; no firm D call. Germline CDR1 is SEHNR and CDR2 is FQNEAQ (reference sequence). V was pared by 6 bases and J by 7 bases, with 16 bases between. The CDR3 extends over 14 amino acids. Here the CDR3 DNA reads TGTGCCAGCAGTCCCGGTCTGGCATCGAATGAGCAGTTCTTC. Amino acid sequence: CASSPGLASNEQFF.

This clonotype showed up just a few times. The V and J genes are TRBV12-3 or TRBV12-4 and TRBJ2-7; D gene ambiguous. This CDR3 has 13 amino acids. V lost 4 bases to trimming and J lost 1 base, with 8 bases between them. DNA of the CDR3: TGTGCCAGCAGTTCCAGGATTTCCTACGAGCAGTACTTC. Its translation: CASSSRISYEQYF.

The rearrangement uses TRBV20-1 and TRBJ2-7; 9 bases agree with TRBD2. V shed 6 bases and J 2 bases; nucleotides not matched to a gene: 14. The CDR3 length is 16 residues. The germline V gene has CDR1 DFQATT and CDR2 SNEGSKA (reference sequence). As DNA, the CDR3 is TGCAGTGCCTTTCCTCGAGCGGGAGGACCCCCCTACGAGCAGTACTTC. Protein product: CSAFPRAGGPPYEQYF.